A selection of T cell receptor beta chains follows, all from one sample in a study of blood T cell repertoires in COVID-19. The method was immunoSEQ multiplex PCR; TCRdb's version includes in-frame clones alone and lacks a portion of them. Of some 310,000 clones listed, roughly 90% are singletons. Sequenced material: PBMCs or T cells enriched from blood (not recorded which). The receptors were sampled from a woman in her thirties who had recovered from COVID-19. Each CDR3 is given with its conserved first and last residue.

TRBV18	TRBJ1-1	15	CASSPSTDRNTEAFF
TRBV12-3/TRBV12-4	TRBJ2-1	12	CASSLAPREQFF
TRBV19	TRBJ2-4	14	CASSKNEAKNIQYF
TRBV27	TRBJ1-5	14	CASGRTGGNQPQHF
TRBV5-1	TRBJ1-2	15	CASSLFRGQGGGYTF
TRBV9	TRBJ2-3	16	CASSVGAGGETDTQYF
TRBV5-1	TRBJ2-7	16	CASRTSGSSIAGEQYF
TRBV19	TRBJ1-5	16	CASSTQGASLNQPQHF
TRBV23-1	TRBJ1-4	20	CASTRTLTGGLNIINEKLFF
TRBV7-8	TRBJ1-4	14	CASSLGQGNEKLFF